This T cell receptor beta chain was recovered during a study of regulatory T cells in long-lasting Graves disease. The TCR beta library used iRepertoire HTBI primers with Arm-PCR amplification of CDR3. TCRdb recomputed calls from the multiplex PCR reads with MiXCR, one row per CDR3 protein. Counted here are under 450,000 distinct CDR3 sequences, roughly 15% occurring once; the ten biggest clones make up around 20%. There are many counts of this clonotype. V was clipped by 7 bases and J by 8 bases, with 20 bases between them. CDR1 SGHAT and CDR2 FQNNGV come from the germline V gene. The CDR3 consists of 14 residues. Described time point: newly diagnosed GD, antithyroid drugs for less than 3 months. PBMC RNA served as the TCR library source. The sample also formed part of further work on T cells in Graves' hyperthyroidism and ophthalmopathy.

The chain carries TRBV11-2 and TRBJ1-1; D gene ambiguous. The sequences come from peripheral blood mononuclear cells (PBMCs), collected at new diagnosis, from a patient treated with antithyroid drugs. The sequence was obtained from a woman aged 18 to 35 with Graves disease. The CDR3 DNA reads TGTGCCAGCACCACAGCCCGGGCCTCCATGGAAGCTTTCTTT. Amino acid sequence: CASTTARASMEAFF.